This TCR beta chain was sequenced for a study of identical twins. Study findings and constraints: Out-of-frame alpha sequences common to twins exhibited an excess of low generation probability.

This clonotype was observed a few times. Its matching antigen is unknown. Germline values: CDR1 KGHDR, CDR2 SFDVKD. The ends were cut back, 3 bases at V and 7 bases at J, with 12 bases in the middle. The CDR3 runs 14 residues. Template switching added a universal primer binding site, and final cDNA carried unique molecular identifiers. TCRdb re-analysed the 5' RACE reads in MiXCR, keeping a single row per CDR3 protein. This table holds around 480,000 distinct CDR3 sequences, 14% found once. This sample also appeared in a second study, on yellow fever vaccine responses in identical twins.

The receptor comes from a woman in her late teens or twenties in good health. The material sequenced was CD4+ T cells sorted from blood. The chain uses TRBV24-1 and TRBJ2-4, with TRBD2 as a possible D gene (7 bases). The CDR3 reads CATSDGGALNIQYF. CDR3 coding DNA: TGTGCCACCAGTGATGGGGGGGCATTGAACATTCAGTACTTC.